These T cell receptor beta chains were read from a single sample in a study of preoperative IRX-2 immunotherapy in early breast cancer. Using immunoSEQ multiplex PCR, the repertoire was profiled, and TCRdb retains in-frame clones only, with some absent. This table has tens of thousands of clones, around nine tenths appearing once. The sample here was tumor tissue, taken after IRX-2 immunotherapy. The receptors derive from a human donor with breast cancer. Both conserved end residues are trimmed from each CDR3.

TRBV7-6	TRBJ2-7	ASSLGGTGFYEQY
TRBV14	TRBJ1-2	ASSRAGGRANYGYT
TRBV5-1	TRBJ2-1	ASSLVVGTDYNEQF
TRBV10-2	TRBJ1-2	ASRETGSYGYT
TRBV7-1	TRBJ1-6	ASSTRQNSPLH
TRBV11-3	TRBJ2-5	ASSSLTGVETQY
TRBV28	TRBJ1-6	ASGRGLGNSPLH
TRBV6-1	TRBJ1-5	ASSEGRGGGPQH
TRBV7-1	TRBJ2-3	ASSLVPPDTQY
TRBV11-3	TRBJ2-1	ASSSGTGNYNEQF
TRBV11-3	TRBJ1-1	ASSASGGFTEAF
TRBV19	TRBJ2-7	ASSPRTDYPYEQY
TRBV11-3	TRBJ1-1	ASSSIAGISTEAF
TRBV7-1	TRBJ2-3	ASSLGVRTGTDTQY
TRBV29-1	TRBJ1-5	SAAVGGSNQPQH
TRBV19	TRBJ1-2	ASSTRRGGYT
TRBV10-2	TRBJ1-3	ASRRLPSGTGTGNTIY
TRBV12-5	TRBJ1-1	ASGEPQGRTEAF
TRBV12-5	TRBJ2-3	ASGVGTDTQY
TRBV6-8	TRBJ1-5	ASSYGAGGYQPQH
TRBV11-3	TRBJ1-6	ASSGGSPYNSPLH
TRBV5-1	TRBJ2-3	ASSLRPLTGDLTDTQY